This is a list of T cell receptor beta chains from one sample in a study of blood T cell repertoires in COVID-19. The assay was immunoSEQ multiplex PCR, and TCRdb's table has in-frame clones only and misses some. The sample lists around 190,000 clones; more than 80% were seen once. Sequencing was done on a sample of PBMCs or T cells enriched from blood (not recorded which). Receptor source: a man aged 35 to 55 who had recovered from COVID-19. CDR3s include the opening cysteine and the closing phenylalanine or tryptophan. D genes are given only for firm matches. Where a row states a size, it is once, few, many or the class of an expanded clone; other rows omit it.

>TRBJ1-1|.|.|TRBV7-8
CASSLRQHMNTEAFF
TGTGCCAGCAGCTTACGACAGCACATGAACACTGAAGCTTTCTTT
>TRBJ2-3|.|.|TRBV7-6
CASSPTRVGVDTQYF
TGTGCCAGCAGCCCGACTAGAGTGGGGGTAGATACGCAGTATTTT
>TRBJ2-2|TRBD2|.|TRBV28
CASYQRGAANTGELFF
TGTGCCAGCTACCAGCGGGGGGCCGCGAACACCGGGGAGCTGTTTTTT
>TRBJ2-3|.|.|TRBV5-1
CASKRMAGSDTQYF
TGCGCCAGCAAGAGGATGGCGGGGTCAGATACGCAGTATTTT
>TRBJ2-1|.|once|TRBV12-3/TRBV12-4
CASSFGAEEEQFF
TGTGCCAGCAGTTTTGGAGCGGAGGAAGAGCAGTTCTTC
>TRBJ2-1|TRBD2|few|TRBV6-4
CASSPGGPYNEQFF
TGTGCCAGCAGCCCGGGAGGGCCATACAATGAGCAGTTCTTC
>TRBJ2-7|TRBD2|few|TRBV4-1
CASSLGTSGYEQYF
TGCGCCAGCAGCCTCGGGACTAGCGGCTACGAGCAGTACTTC
>TRBJ2-7|TRBD1|.|TRBV11-2
CASSLGQGAYEQYF
TGTGCCAGCAGCCTGGGACAGGGGGCCTACGAGCAGTACTTC
>TRBJ1-5|.|many|TRBV2
CASRVGQSLFQPQHF
TGTGCCAGCAGGGTTGGACAGTCGCTTTTTCAGCCCCAGCATTTT
>TRBJ1-5|.|.|TRBV28
CASSLVGGNQPQHF
TGTGCCAGCAGTTTAGTAGGGGGCAATCAGCCCCAGCATTTT
>TRBJ2-7|.|.|TRBV21-1
CASTLTRDRGSYEQYF
TGTGCCAGCACCTTGACCCGGGACAGGGGTTCCTACGAGCAGTACTTC
>TRBJ1-2|.|.|TRBV7-2
CASSFLGGSYTF
TGTGCCAGCAGCTTCTTGGGGGGGAGCTACACCTTC
>TRBJ2-3|TRBD1|.|TRBV7-9
CASSWDSRADTQYF
TGTGCCAGCAGCTGGGACAGCCGGGCGGATACGCAGTATTTT
>TRBJ1-4|.|.|TRBV7-2
CASSSQSTGWEKLFF
TGTGCCAGCAGCTCTCAGTCTACAGGGTGGGAAAAACTGTTTTTT
>TRBJ1-4|.|.|TRBV6-5
CASSFGGKLFF
TGTGCCAGCAGTTTCGGGGGAAAACTGTTTTTT
>TRBJ1-4|.|few|TRBV5-1
CASSLGSRGTNEKLFF
TGCGCCAGCAGCTTGGGGTCCAGGGGCACTAATGAAAAACTGTTTTTT
>TRBJ2-7|TRBD1|.|TRBV5-1
CASQRQGRNEQYF
TGCGCCAGCCAAAGACAGGGGAGGAACGAGCAGTACTTC
>TRBJ1-3|TRBD1|once|TRBV19
CASSTRQGASGNTIYF
TGTGCCAGTAGTACACGACAGGGGGCCTCTGGAAACACCATATATTTT
>TRBJ1-5|TRBD1|.|TRBV18
CASSPGTGGYQPQHF
TGTGCCAGCTCACCGGGGACAGGGGGGTATCAGCCCCAGCATTTT
>TRBJ2-7|.|.|TRBV6-6
CASSWTDREQYF
TGTGCCAGCAGCTGGACAGACCGGGAGCAGTACTTC
>TRBJ1-2|.|.|TRBV5-5
CASSFPGNYGYTF
TGTGCCAGCAGCTTCCCGGGAAACTATGGCTACACCTTC
>TRBJ1-5|.|.|TRBV5-5
CASSLGRQLGLNQPQHF
TGTGCCAGCAGCTTGGGGAGACAGTTGGGACTCAATCAGCCCCAGCATTTT
>TRBJ2-7|.|.|TRBV5-1
CASSLTSYEQYF
TGCGCCAGCAGCTTAACTAGCTACGAGCAGTACTTC
>TRBJ1-6|TRBD1|once|TRBV4-1
CASSPQGGQGSSPLHF
TGCGCCAGCAGCCCCCAAGGCGGACAGGGTAGCTCACCCCTCCACTTT
>TRBJ2-3|.|few|TRBV3-1/TRBV3-2
CASSHLTFGTDTQYF
TGTGCCAGCAGCCACTTAACTTTCGGGACAGATACGCAGTATTTT
>TRBJ2-5|TRBD1|.|TRBV7-3
CASSFTGTGGGETQYF
TGTGCCAGCAGCTTCACCGGGACAGGGGGCGGAGAGACCCAGTACTTC
>TRBJ2-7|.|.|TRBV4-1
CASSRGESSYEQYF
TGCGCCAGCAGCCGCGGGGAAAGCTCCTACGAGCAGTACTTC
>TRBJ1-6|TRBD1|.|TRBV30
CAWETGQGTSPLHF
TGTGCCTGGGAAACGGGACAGGGGACTTCACCCCTCCACTTT
>TRBJ1-5|.|.|TRBV5-1
CASSLGTEHYQPQHF
TGCGCCAGCAGCTTGGGTACAGAACATTATCAGCCCCAGCATTTT
>TRBJ1-1|.|.|TRBV20-1
CSAAMNTEAFF
TGCAGTGCCGCTATGAACACTGAAGCTTTCTTT
>TRBJ1-5|.|.|TRBV5-1
CASSPDSSNQPQHF
TGCGCCAGCAGTCCGGACAGTAGCAATCAGCCCCAGCATTTT
>TRBJ1-4|TRBD1|.|TRBV5-4
CASSLASERGRNEKLFF
TGTGCCAGCAGCTTGGCGAGTGAGAGGGGGCGGAATGAAAAACTGTTTTTT
>TRBJ1-4|.|few|TRBV5-1
CASSLSQGTTNEKLFF
TGCGCCAGCAGCTTGTCCCAGGGGACAACTAATGAAAAACTGTTTTTT
>TRBJ1-2|.|.|TRBV30
CAWVEGNRPNYGYTF
TGTGCCTGGGTGGAGGGGAACCGACCTAACTATGGCTACACCTTC
>TRBJ2-3|TRBD2|.|TRBV30
CAWSGLAEGRDTQYF
TGTGCCTGGAGCGGACTAGCTGAGGGTCGCGATACGCAGTATTTT
>TRBJ2-7|.|once|TRBV14
CASSLGQTYEQYF
TGTGCCAGCAGCCTCGGACAGACCTACGAGCAGTACTTC
>TRBJ2-5|.|.|TRBV2
CASLRRETQYF
TGTGCCAGCTTGAGGCGAGAGACCCAGTACTTC
>TRBJ1-4|.|.|TRBV7-9
CASGSGSTNEKLFF
TGTGCCAGCGGATCGGGGAGCACTAATGAAAAACTGTTTTTT
>TRBJ1-2|.|few|TRBV5-5
CASSLGQKYGYTF
TGTGCCAGCAGCTTGGGGCAGAAATATGGCTACACCTTC
>TRBJ1-1|TRBD1|.|TRBV18
CASSALTGEYTEAFF
TGTGCCAGCTCAGCTCTCACAGGGGAATACACTGAAGCTTTCTTT
>TRBJ1-2|.|.|TRBV5-1
CASSPESYGYTF
TGCGCCAGCAGCCCCGAGTCATATGGCTACACCTTC
>TRBJ1-3|.|.|TRBV5-8
CASSLKAGNGNTIYF
TGTGCCAGCAGCCTTAAAGCCGGGAATGGAAACACCATATATTTT
>TRBJ2-1|.|.|TRBV1
CTSSQERLAGGSQFF
TGCACCAGCAGCCAAGAAAGGCTAGCGGGGGGCTCGCAGTTCTTC
>TRBJ2-1|.|.|TRBV6-5
CASSYSINRAYNEQFF
TGTGCCAGCAGTTACTCGATCAACCGCGCCTACAATGAGCAGTTCTTC
>TRBJ2-5|TRBD2|few|TRBV7-9
CASSSGLAGGPQTQYF
TGTGCCAGCAGCTCTGGACTAGCGGGAGGGCCCCAGACCCAGTACTTC
>TRBJ2-3|TRBD2|.|TRBV10-3
CATRTRTSGDHTQYF
TGTGCCACCCGAACTCGGACTAGCGGAGATCATACGCAGTATTTT
>TRBJ1-2|.|.|TRBV3-1/TRBV3-2
CASSQDYGIIGYTF
TGTGCCAGCAGCCAAGATTACGGGATTATCGGCTACACCTTC
>TRBJ2-1|TRBD2|.|TRBV7-6
CASSPTSGSYNEQFF
TGTGCCAGCAGCCCGACTAGCGGGTCCTACAATGAGCAGTTCTTC
>TRBJ2-7|.|.|TRBV15
CATSRGDTRYEQYF
TGTGCCACCAGTCGGGGGGACACCAGATACGAGCAGTACTTC
>TRBJ2-7|.|.|TRBV3-1/TRBV3-2
CASSQIRAEQGQYF
TGTGCCAGCAGCCAAATCCGGGCGGAACAGGGGCAGTACTTC
>TRBJ2-5|.|.|TRBV5-1
CASSPFPGQETQYF
TGCGCCAGCAGCCCTTTCCCCGGCCAAGAGACCCAGTACTTC
>TRBJ2-3|.|.|TRBV24-1
CATSASGSSTDTQYF
TGTGCCACCAGTGCCTCAGGATCTAGCACAGATACGCAGTATTTT
>TRBJ2-7|TRBD1|.|TRBV6-5
CASSYGQGFGYF
TGTGCCAGCAGTTACGGACAGGGATTTGGGTACTTC
>TRBJ1-2|.|.|TRBV19
CASSIRGQGYTF
TGTGCCAGTAGTATCCGGGGTCAAGGCTACACCTTC
>TRBJ2-5|.|.|TRBV9
CASSEQGRSTKETQYF
TGTGCCAGCAGCGAACAGGGTCGAAGTACAAAAGAGACCCAGTACTTC
>TRBJ2-1|.|.|TRBV3-1/TRBV3-2
CASSQARVRNEQFF
TGTGCCAGCAGCCAAGCCCGGGTACGGAATGAGCAGTTCTTC
>TRBJ2-2|TRBD2|few|TRBV2
CASIAGAYTGELFF
TGTGCCAGCATAGCGGGGGCTTACACCGGGGAGCTGTTTTTT
>TRBJ1-5|.|.|TRBV18
CASSPDRAGQPQHF
TGTGCCAGCTCACCAGACCGAGCCGGGCAGCCCCAGCATTTT